The source of this T cell receptor (beta chain) is a study of T cell responses to AZD1222 COVID-19 vaccine. Study-level results: Reports indicate that nearly half of spike-specific TCRs are directed at unmutated variant regions. Dominant CD4 TCR responses targeted spike regions 160-218 and 743-854. A mostly white British donor set with more females was recruited, and clonal diversity was possibly underestimated. Spike-specific TCR repertoires showed rising breadth and depth after two AZD1222 doses.

The assay was immunoSEQ multiplex PCR, and TCRdb's table has in-frame clones only and misses some. There are more than 75,000 clones in the sample; approximately 90% occur only once, and approximately 5.2% lies in the top ten. Regarding this clone: The target antigen is unknown.

Sample: peripheral blood, taken on day 0 of AZD1222 vaccination. This clonotype originated in an adult in good health.

CDR3 residues: CATSRDLPGNEQYF. The CDR3 nucleotides are TGTGCCACCAGCAGAGATCTCCCGGGAAACGAGCAGTACTTC. The rearrangement joins TRBV15 to TRBJ2-7, with a possible D match to TRBD2 (5 bases). The length of the CDR3 is 14 residues. V was pared by 0 bases and J by 5 bases, with 11 bases between. The germline V gene has CDR1 LNHNV and CDR2 YYDKDF (reference sequence).